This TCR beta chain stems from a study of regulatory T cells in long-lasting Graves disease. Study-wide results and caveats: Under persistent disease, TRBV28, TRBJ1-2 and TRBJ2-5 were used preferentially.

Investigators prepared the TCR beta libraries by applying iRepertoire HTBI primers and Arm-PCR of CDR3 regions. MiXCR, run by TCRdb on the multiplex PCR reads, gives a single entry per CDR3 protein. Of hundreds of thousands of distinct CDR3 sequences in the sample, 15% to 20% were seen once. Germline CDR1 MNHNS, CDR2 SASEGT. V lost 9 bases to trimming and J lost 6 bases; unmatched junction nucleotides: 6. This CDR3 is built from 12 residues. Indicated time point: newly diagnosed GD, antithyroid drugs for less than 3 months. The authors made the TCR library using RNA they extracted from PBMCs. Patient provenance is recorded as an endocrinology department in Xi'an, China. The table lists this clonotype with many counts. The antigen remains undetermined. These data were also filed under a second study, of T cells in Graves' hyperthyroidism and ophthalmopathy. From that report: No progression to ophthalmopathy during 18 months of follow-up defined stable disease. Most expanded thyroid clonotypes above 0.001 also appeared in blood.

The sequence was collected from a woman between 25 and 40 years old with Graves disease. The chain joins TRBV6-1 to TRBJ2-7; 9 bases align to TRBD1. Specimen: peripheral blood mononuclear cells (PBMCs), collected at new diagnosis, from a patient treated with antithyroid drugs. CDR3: CASWDRAGEQYF. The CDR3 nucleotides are TGTGCCAGTTGGGACAGGGCCGGCGAGCAGTACTTC.